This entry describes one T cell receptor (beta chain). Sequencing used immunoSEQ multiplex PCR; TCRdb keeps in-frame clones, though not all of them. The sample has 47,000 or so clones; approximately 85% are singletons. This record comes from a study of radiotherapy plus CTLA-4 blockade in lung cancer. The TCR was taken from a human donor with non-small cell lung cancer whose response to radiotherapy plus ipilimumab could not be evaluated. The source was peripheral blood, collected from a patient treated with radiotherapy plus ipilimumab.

CDR3 bases: TGTGCCAGCACCGAGAGGACAGGGAGGGCCGGGGAGCTGTTTTTT. As protein: CASTERTGRAGELFF. The chain is built from TRBV6-6 and TRBJ2-2; tentatively, D is TRBD1 (8 bases). Germline V gene data show CDR1 as MNHNY and CDR2 as SVGAGI (reference sequence). The CDR3 sequence is 15 residues long. Trimming stripped 7 bases from V and 6 bases from J, with 18 bases between.